This is a list of T cell receptor beta chains from one sample in a study of human T cells and chemical hapten exposure. In TCRdb, the RACE reads were re-called with MiXCR into one record per CDR3 protein. This sample has 150,000 to 200,000 distinct CDR3 sequences, with around 20% found just once. Sequenced material: whole blood, taken in connection with sensitization to the hapten diphenylcyclopropenone (DPC). Receptor source: a woman aged 45-65 years with alopecia areata. Some clones in this sample may be carry-over from other donors' samples. Both conserved end residues are part of each CDR3. The order of the fields is clone size, V gene, J gene, D gene, CDR3 protein, CDR3 DNA. D genes are given only for firm matches. Clone size, where shown, is once, few, many, or a class for clones that have expanded.

size: -; V: TRBV29-1; J: TRBJ2-6; D: -; CDR3: CSVAVWPGANVLTF; DNA: TGCAGCGTTGCAGTTTGGCCTGGGGCCAACGTCCTGACTTTC
size: few; V: TRBV20-1; J: TRBJ2-1; D: -; CDR3: CSAPPWNEQFF; DNA: TGCAGTGCGCCGCCTTGGAATGAGCAGTTCTTC
size: -; V: TRBV2; J: TRBJ2-7; D: -; CDR3: CASRQPGRYYEQYF; DNA: TGTGCCAGCAGGCAACCGGGACGATACTACGAGCAGTACTTC
size: -; V: TRBV19; J: TRBJ2-1; D: TRBD2; CDR3: CASRLAGVTNEQFF; DNA: TGTGCCAGCCGACTAGCGGGAGTTACGAATGAGCAGTTCTTC
size: few; V: TRBV6-1; J: TRBJ2-7; D: TRBD2; CDR3: CASSVAGVGYEQYF; DNA: TGTGCCAGCAGTGTAGCGGGAGTTGGCTACGAGCAGTACTTC
size: -; V: TRBV30; J: TRBJ2-7; D: -; CDR3: CAWSLILAGVPYEQYF; DNA: TGTGCCTGGAGTCTGATCTTGGCAGGGGTTCCCTACGAGCAGTACTTC
size: few; V: TRBV2; J: TRBJ2-3; D: TRBD2; CDR3: CASSGGSGGPNTQYF; DNA: TGTGCCAGCAGTGGGGGGTCGGGAGGGCCGAATACGCAGTATTTT
size: many; V: TRBV10-3; J: TRBJ2-2; D: -; CDR3: CAISSVTGELFF; DNA: TGTGCCATCAGTAGCGTAACCGGGGAGCTGTTTTTT
size: -; V: TRBV20-1; J: TRBJ1-4; D: TRBD1; CDR3: CSAMPGQGGEKLFF; DNA: TGCAGTGCCATGCCGGGACAGGGGGGAGAAAAACTGTTTTTT
size: once; V: TRBV7-9; J: TRBJ1-3; D: -; CDR3: CASSLDSNTIYF; DNA: TGTGCCAGCAGCTTGGACAGTAACACCATATATTTT
size: -; V: TRBV28; J: TRBJ1-4; D: -; CDR3: CASSLGPFEKLFF; DNA: TGTGCCAGCAGTTTAGGTCCTTTTGAAAAACTGTTTTTT
size: -; V: TRBV27; J: TRBJ2-1; D: TRBD2; CDR3: CASSFLAGDNEQFF; DNA: TGTGCCAGCAGTTTCCTAGCGGGGGACAATGAGCAGTTCTTC
size: -; V: TRBV7-8; J: TRBJ1-2; D: TRBD1; CDR3: CASSLLQGTGSNYGYTF; DNA: TGTGCCAGCAGCTTACTCCAAGGGACAGGGTCTAACTATGGCTACACCTTC
size: -; V: TRBV5-6; J: TRBJ1-4; D: -; CDR3: CASSLGQLNEELFF; DNA: TGTGCCAGCAGCTTAGGACAGCTTAATGAAGAACTGTTTTTT
size: few; V: TRBV20-1; J: TRBJ1-6; D: -; CDR3: CSARDLEKGLYNSPLHF; DNA: TGCAGTGCTAGAGATCTCGAAAAGGGACTATATAATTCACCCCTCCACTTT
size: -; V: TRBV18; J: TRBJ1-3; D: -; CDR3: CASSPGVDTIYF; DNA: TGTGCCAGCTCACCAGGGGTGGACACCATATATTTT
size: -; V: TRBV11-2; J: TRBJ2-5; D: -; CDR3: CASSLVQAQETQYF; DNA: TGTGCCAGCAGCTTAGTACAGGCCCAAGAGACCCAGTACTTC
size: -; V: TRBV10-3; J: TRBJ2-2; D: TRBD2; CDR3: CATRLAETGELFF; DNA: TGTGCCACAAGACTAGCGGAAACCGGGGAGCTGTTTTTT
size: few; V: TRBV29-1; J: TRBJ1-1; D: -; CDR3: CSVKEGGNTEAFF; DNA: TGCAGCGTCAAAGAGGGAGGGAACACTGAAGCTTTCTTT
size: -; V: TRBV9; J: TRBJ1-2; D: -; CDR3: CASMSGYGYTF; DNA: TGTGCCAGCATGTCGGGCTATGGCTACACCTTC
size: few; V: TRBV2; J: TRBJ2-3; D: -; CDR3: CASSGLLTTDTQYF; DNA: TGTGCCAGCAGTGGACTACTAACCACAGATACGCAGTATTTT
size: -; V: TRBV6-4; J: TRBJ2-1; D: TRBD2; CDR3: CASSDQPGLAGSEQFF; DNA: TGTGCCAGCAGTGATCAACCGGGACTAGCGGGGTCTGAGCAGTTCTTC
size: -; V: TRBV6-5; J: TRBJ2-2; D: TRBD2; CDR3: CASSYSGRASGELFF; DNA: TGTGCCAGCAGTTATAGCGGGAGGGCAAGCGGGGAGCTGTTTTTT
size: -; V: TRBV5-1; J: TRBJ2-1; D: TRBD2; CDR3: CASSLSNSGLAGSSSYNEQFF; DNA: TGCGCCAGCAGCTTGTCGAACTCGGGACTAGCGGGATCAAGCTCCTACAATGAGCAGTTCTTC
size: -; V: TRBV29-1; J: TRBJ2-3; D: TRBD2; CDR3: CSVGTSGNLDTQYF; DNA: TGCAGCGTTGGGACTAGCGGCAATCTAGATACGCAGTATTTT
size: few; V: TRBV5-1; J: TRBJ1-4; D: -; CDR3: CASSYGTGEKLFF; DNA: TGCGCCAGCAGCTACGGGACGGGAGAAAAACTGTTTTTT
size: -; V: TRBV29-1; J: TRBJ1-1; D: -; CDR3: CSGGTEAFF; DNA: TGCAGCGGGGGGACAGAAGCTTTCTTT
size: -; V: TRBV7-9; J: TRBJ2-5; D: -; CDR3: CASSRPRETQYF; DNA: TGTGCCAGCAGCCGGCCCCGGGAGACCCAGTACTTC
size: few; V: TRBV20-1; J: TRBJ1-1; D: -; CDR3: CSANPRANTEAFF; DNA: TGCAGTGCAAACCCGCGGGCGAACACTGAAGCTTTCTTT
size: -; V: TRBV2; J: TRBJ2-3; D: -; CDR3: CASSETIVYTDTQYF; DNA: TGTGCCAGCAGTGAGACTATTGTTTACACAGATACGCAGTATTTT
size: -; V: TRBV12-3/TRBV12-4; J: TRBJ1-6; D: -; CDR3: CASRSRGPLHF; DNA: TGTGCCAGCAGATCCCGGGGACCCCTCCACTTT
size: many; V: TRBV12-3/TRBV12-4; J: TRBJ2-2; D: TRBD1; CDR3: CASSLGGQGYTGELFF; DNA: TGTGCCAGCAGTTTAGGTGGACAGGGGTACACCGGGGAGCTGTTTTTT
size: few; V: TRBV7-2; J: TRBJ1-1; D: -; CDR3: CASSPRRDTEAFF; DNA: TGTGCCAGCAGCCCCAGGAGGGACACTGAAGCTTTCTTT
size: -; V: TRBV7-2; J: TRBJ2-3; D: -; CDR3: CASSSGAGEGSDTQYF; DNA: TGTGCCAGCAGCTCGGGGGCGGGTGAGGGATCAGATACGCAGTATTTT
size: -; V: TRBV7-2; J: TRBJ2-7; D: -; CDR3: CASSLARGGAGEQYF; DNA: TGTGCCAGCAGCTTAGCGCGTGGCGGGGCGGGAGAGCAGTACTTC
size: -; V: TRBV29-1; J: TRBJ2-3; D: TRBD2; CDR3: CSVGLLAGGGTDTQYF; DNA: TGCAGCGTTGGATTGTTAGCGGGAGGCGGCACAGATACGCAGTATTTT
size: -; V: TRBV28; J: TRBJ2-7; D: -; CDR3: CASSPLTGEQYF; DNA: TGTGCCAGCTCCCCCTTGACGGGAGAGCAGTACTTC
size: few; V: TRBV29-1; J: TRBJ1-1; D: -; CDR3: CSAGTANTEAFF; DNA: TGCAGCGCTGGGACGGCTAACACTGAAGCTTTCTTT
size: -; V: TRBV29-1; J: TRBJ2-1; D: TRBD2; CDR3: CSVDFGRADNEQFF; DNA: TGCAGCGTTGATTTCGGGAGGGCGGACAATGAGCAGTTCTTC
size: once; V: TRBV5-4; J: TRBJ2-1; D: -; CDR3: CASSLEPRSYNEQFF; DNA: TGTGCCAGCAGCTTGGAACCCCGCTCCTACAATGAGCAGTTCTTC
size: few; V: TRBV27; J: TRBJ1-6; D: -; CDR3: CASSFGSYSPLHF; DNA: TGTGCCAGCAGTTTTGGATCGTACTCACCCCTCCACTTT
size: few; V: TRBV2; J: TRBJ2-1; D: TRBD2; CDR3: CASSGPRAGLAGEGEQFF; DNA: TGTGCCAGCAGTGGGCCCCGGGCGGGGCTAGCGGGAGAAGGTGAGCAGTTCTTC
size: few; V: TRBV29-1; J: TRBJ2-1; D: TRBD2; CDR3: CSVEGLGGVPTPGLVGDEQFF; DNA: TGCAGCGTTGAGGGGCTGGGGGGGGTGCCAACCCCGGGACTAGTGGGAGATGAGCAGTTCTTC
size: few; V: TRBV20-1; J: TRBJ1-6; D: TRBD1; CDR3: CSAFTGGRSYNSPLHF; DNA: TGCAGTGCTTTTACAGGGGGTCGCTCCTATAATTCACCCCTCCACTTT
size: -; V: TRBV14; J: TRBJ2-1; D: -; CDR3: CASSQVEGYEQFF; DNA: TGTGCCAGCAGCCAAGTCGAAGGATATGAGCAGTTCTTC
size: -; V: TRBV11-2; J: TRBJ2-1; D: TRBD2; CDR3: CASSLVGTSGSFNEQFF; DNA: TGTGCCAGCAGCTTAGTAGGGACTAGCGGGAGTTTCAATGAGCAGTTCTTC
size: -; V: TRBV5-5; J: TRBJ2-3; D: TRBD2; CDR3: CASSSSLAGVADTQYF; DNA: TGTGCCAGCAGCTCATCACTAGCGGGAGTGGCAGATACGCAGTATTTT
size: -; V: TRBV29-1; J: TRBJ2-5; D: -; CDR3: CSVAGTYQETQYF; DNA: TGCAGCGTTGCCGGGACATATCAAGAGACCCAGTACTTC
size: -; V: TRBV19; J: TRBJ1-5; D: TRBD1; CDR3: CASKDRGYNQPQHF; DNA: TGTGCCAGTAAGGACAGGGGCTACAATCAGCCCCAGCATTTT
size: few; V: TRBV30; J: TRBJ1-4; D: TRBD1; CDR3: CAWRIRGQGDEKLFF; DNA: TGTGCCTGGAGGATCCGAGGACAGGGGGACGAAAAACTGTTTTTT